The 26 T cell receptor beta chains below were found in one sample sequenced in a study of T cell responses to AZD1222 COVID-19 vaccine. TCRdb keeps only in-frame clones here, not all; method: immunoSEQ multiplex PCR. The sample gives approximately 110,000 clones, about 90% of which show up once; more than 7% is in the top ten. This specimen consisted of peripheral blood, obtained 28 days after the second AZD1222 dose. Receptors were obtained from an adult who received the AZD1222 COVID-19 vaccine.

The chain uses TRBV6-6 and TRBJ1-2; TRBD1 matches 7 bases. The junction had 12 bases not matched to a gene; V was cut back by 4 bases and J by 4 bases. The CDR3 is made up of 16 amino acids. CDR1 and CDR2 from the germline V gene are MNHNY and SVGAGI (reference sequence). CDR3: CASSLNQGGRGYGYTF. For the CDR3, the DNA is TGTGCCAGCAGTTTAAATCAGGGGGGACGAGGCTATGGCTACACCTTC.

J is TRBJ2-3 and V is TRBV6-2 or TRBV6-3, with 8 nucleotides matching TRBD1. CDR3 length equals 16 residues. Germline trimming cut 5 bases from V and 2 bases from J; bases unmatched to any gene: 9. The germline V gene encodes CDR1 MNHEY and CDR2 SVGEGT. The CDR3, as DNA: TGTGCCAGCAGTGAGAACAGGGGGACCATCACAGATACGCAGTATTTT. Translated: CASSENRGTITDTQYF.

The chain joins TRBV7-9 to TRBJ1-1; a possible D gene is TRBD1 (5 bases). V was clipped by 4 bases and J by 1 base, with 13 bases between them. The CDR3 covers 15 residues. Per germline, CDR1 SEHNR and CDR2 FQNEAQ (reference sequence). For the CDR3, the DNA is TGTGCCAGCAGCTCCTTGAGGGACCGGAACACTGAAGCTTTCTTT. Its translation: CASSSLRDRNTEAFF.

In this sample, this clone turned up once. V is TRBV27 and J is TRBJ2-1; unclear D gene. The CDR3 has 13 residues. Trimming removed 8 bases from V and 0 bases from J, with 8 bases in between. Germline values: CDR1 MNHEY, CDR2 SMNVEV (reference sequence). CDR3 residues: CASALSSYNEQFF. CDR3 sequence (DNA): TGTGCCAGCGCGCTGAGCTCCTACAATGAGCAGTTCTTC.

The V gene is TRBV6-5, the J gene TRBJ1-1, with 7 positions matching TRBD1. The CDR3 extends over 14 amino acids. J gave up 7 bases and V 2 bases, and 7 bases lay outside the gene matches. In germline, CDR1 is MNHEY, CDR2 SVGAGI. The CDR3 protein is CASSYPDRRREAFF. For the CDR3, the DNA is TGTGCCAGCAGTTACCCGGACAGGAGGCGTGAAGCTTTCTTT.

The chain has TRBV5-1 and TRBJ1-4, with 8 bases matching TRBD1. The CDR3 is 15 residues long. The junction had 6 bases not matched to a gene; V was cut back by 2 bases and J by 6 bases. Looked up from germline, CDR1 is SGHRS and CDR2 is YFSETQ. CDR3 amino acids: CASSFGQGADEKLFF. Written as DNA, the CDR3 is TGCGCCAGCAGCTTTGGGCAGGGGGCGGATGAAAAACTGTTTTTT.

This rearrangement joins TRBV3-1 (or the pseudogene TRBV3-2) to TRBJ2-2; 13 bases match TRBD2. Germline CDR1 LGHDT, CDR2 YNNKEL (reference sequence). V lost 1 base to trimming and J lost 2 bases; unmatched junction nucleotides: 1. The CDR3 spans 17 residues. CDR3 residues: CASSQGLAGGNTGELFF. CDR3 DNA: TGTGCCAGCAGCCAAGGACTAGCGGGGGGAAACACCGGGGAGCTGTTTTTT.

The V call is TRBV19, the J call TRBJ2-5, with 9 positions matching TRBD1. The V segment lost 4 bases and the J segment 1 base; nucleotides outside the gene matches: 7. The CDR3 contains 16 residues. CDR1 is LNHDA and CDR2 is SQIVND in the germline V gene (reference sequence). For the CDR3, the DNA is TGTGCCAGTAGTAAATGGGACAGGGTAAGCCAAGAGACCCAGTACTTC. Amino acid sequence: CASSKWDRVSQETQYF.

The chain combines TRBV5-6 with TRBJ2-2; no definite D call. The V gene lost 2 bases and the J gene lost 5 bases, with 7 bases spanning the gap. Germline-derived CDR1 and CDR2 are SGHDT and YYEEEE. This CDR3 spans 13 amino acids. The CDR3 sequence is CASSLGWTGELFF. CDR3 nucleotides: TGTGCCAGCAGCTTAGGCTGGACCGGGGAGCTGTTTTTT.

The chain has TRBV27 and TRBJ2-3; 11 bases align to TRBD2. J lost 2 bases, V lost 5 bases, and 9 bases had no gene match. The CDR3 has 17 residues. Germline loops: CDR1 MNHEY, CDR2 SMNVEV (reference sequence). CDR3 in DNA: TGTGCCAGCAGTCCCCTCCGGACTAGCGGGTCCACAGATACGCAGTATTTT. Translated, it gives CASSPLRTSGSTDTQYF.

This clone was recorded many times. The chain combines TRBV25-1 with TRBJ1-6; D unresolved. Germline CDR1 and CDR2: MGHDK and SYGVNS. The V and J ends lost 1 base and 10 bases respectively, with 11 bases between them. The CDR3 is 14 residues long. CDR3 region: CASSESRDTSPLHF. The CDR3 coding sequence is TGTGCCAGCAGTGAATCCAGAGACACCTCACCCCTCCACTTT.

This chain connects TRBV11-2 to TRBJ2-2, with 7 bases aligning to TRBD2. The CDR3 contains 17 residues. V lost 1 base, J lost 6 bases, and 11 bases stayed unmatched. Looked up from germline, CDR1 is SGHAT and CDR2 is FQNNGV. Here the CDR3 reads CASSLVSGRGPAGELFF. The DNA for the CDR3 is TGTGCCAGCAGCTTAGTCAGTGGGAGGGGCCCAGCCGGGGAGCTGTTTTTT.

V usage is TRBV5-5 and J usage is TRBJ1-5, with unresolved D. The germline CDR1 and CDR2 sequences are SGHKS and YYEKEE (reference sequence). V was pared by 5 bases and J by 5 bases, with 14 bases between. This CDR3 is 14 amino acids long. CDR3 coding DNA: TGTGCCAGCAGTTCCGCCCACGTGGATCAGCCCCAGCATTTT. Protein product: CASSSAHVDQPQHF.

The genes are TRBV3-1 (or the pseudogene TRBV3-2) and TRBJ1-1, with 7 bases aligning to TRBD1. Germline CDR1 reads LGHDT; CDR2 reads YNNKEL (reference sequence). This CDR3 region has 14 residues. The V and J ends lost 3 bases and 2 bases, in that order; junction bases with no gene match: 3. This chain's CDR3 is CASSQGTANTEAFF. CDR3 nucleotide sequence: TGTGCCAGCAGCCAGGGGACAGCCAACACTGAAGCTTTCTTT.

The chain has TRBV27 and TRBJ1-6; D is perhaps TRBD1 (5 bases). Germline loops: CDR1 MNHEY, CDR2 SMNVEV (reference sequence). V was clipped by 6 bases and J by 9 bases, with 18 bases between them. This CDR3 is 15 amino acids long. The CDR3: CASRIRGVVGSPLHF. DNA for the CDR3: TGTGCCAGCAGAATTCGAGGGGTCGTGGGTTCACCCCTCCACTTT.

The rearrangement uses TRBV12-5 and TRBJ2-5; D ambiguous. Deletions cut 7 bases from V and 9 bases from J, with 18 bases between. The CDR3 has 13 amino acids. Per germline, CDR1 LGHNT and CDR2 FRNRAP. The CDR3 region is CASAPAFESSQYF. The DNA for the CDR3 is TGTGCTAGTGCCCCCGCCTTTGAGTCTTCCCAGTACTTC.

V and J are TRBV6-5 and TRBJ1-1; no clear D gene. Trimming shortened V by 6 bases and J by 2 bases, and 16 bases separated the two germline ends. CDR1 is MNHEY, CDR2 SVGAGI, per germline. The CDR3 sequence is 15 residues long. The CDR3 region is CASRFTELGNTEAFF. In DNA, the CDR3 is TGTGCCAGCAGGTTTACAGAATTGGGTAACACTGAAGCTTTCTTT.

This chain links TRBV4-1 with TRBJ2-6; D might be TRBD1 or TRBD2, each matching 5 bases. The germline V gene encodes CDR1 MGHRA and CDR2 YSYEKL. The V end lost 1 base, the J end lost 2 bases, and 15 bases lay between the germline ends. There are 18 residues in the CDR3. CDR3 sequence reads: CASSQVLSGDPGANVLTF. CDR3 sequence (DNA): TGCGCCAGCAGCCAAGTCTTATCCGGGGACCCTGGGGCCAACGTCCTGACTTTC.

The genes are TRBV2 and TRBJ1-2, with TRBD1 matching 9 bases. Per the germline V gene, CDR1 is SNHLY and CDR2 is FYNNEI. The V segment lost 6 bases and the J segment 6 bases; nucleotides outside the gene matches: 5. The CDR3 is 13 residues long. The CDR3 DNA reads TGTGCCAGCAGCCTCGACAGGGGGAATGGCTACACCTTC. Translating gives CASSLDRGNGYTF.

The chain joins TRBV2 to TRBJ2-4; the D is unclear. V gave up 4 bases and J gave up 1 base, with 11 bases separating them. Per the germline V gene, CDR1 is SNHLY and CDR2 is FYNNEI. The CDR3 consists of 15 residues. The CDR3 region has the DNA TGTGCCAGCAGTGGACCCGAATCGGCCAAAAACATTCAGTACTTC. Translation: CASSGPESAKNIQYF. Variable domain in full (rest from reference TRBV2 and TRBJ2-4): EPEVTQTPSHQVTQMGQEVILRCVPISNHLYFYWYRQILGQKVEFLVSFYNNEISEKSEIFDDQFSVERPDGSNFTLKIRSTKLEDSAMYFCASSGPESAKNIQYFGAGTRLSVL.

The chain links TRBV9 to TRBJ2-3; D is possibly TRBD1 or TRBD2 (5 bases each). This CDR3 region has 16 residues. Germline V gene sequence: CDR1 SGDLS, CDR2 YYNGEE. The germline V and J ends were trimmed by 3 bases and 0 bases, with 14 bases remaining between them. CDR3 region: CASSDPPGRSTDTQYF. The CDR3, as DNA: TGTGCCAGCAGCGACCCCCCGGGACGGAGCACAGATACGCAGTATTTT.

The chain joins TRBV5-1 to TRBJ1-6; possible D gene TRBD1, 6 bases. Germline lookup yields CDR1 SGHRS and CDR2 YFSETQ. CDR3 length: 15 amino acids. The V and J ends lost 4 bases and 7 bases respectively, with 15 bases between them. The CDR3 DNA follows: TGCGCCAGCAGCCCCCTGGGGGCAGTGAATTCACCCCTCCACTTT. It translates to CASSPLGAVNSPLHF.

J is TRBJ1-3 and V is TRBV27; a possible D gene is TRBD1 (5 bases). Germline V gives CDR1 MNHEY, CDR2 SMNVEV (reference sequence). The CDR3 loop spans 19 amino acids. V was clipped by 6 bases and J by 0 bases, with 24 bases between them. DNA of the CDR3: TGTGCCAGCAGCCAGTCGGGGCGTCGGGGCGGGAGCTCTGGAAACACCATATATTTT. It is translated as CASSQSGRRGGSSGNTIYF.

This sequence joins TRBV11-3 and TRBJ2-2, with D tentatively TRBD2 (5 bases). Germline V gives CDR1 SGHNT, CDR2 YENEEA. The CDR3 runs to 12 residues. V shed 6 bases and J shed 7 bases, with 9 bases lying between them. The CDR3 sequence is CASSLAVGELFF. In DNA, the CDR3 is TGTGCCAGCAGTCTAGCAGTCGGGGAGCTGTTTTTT.

The CDR3, as DNA: TGTGCCAGCAGTAATGATCAGGGCCGTACCGGGGAGCTGTTTTTT. It specifies CASSNDQGRTGELFF. The rearrangement links TRBV6-5 to TRBJ2-2; D possibly corresponds to TRBD1 (5 bases). This CDR3 spans 15 amino acids. The germline CDR1 and CDR2 sequences are MNHEY and SVGAGI. The V and J ends lost 5 bases and 5 bases respectively, with 15 bases between them.

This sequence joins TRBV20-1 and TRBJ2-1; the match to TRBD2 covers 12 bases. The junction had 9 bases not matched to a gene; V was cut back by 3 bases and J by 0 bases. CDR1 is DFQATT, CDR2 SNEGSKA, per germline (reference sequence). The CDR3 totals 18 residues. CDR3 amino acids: CSASKGLAGISSYNEQFF. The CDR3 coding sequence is TGCAGTGCTAGTAAAGGACTAGCGGGGATTAGCTCCTACAATGAGCAGTTCTTC.